This is a list of T cell receptor beta chains from one sample in a study of blood T cell repertoires in COVID-19. The assay was immunoSEQ multiplex PCR, and TCRdb's table has in-frame clones only and misses some. Among around 700,000 clones listed, more than 80% were seen once. The source material was peripheral blood. Receptors originate from a woman aged 18-30 years with acute or convalescent COVID-19. Each CDR3 is given with its conserved first and last residue. A D gene is named only where the DNA matches it firmly. Rows may omit the clone size; those that give it use once, few, many or a size class.

d_gene: TRBD1; abundance: .; v_gene: TRBV6-4; j_gene: TRBJ1-4; CDR3aa: CASSAPQGAREKLFF; CDR3nt: TGTGCCAGCAGTGCCCCGCAGGGGGCGAGGGAAAAACTGTTTTTT
d_gene: TRBD1; abundance: .; v_gene: TRBV23-1; j_gene: TRBJ1-2; CDR3aa: CASSQSPPGQRFRGYTF; CDR3nt: TGCGCCAGCAGTCAATCACCGCCGGGACAGAGATTTCGAGGCTACACCTTC
d_gene: .; abundance: .; v_gene: TRBV12-3/TRBV12-4; j_gene: TRBJ1-1; CDR3aa: CASREGTEAFF; CDR3nt: TGTGCCAGCAGGGAGGGCACTGAAGCTTTCTTT
d_gene: .; abundance: .; v_gene: TRBV4-1; j_gene: TRBJ1-1; CDR3aa: CASSGGSGGAFF; CDR3nt: TGCGCCAGCAGCGGGGGGTCCGGTGGCGCTTTCTTT
d_gene: .; abundance: once; v_gene: TRBV9; j_gene: TRBJ1-1; CDR3aa: CASSVVGHTEAFF; CDR3nt: TGTGCCAGCAGCGTAGTGGGGCACACTGAAGCTTTCTTT
d_gene: TRBD1; abundance: .; v_gene: TRBV6-5; j_gene: TRBJ1-1; CDR3aa: CASSYSPEQGTTEAFF; CDR3nt: TGTGCCAGCAGTTACTCGCCCGAACAGGGGACCACTGAAGCTTTCTTT
d_gene: .; abundance: .; v_gene: TRBV9; j_gene: TRBJ2-2; CDR3aa: CASSALGTHGEYTGELFF; CDR3nt: TGTGCCAGCAGCGCACTCGGGACTCACGGAGAATACACCGGGGAGCTGTTTTTT
d_gene: TRBD1; abundance: .; v_gene: TRBV18; j_gene: TRBJ2-1; CDR3aa: CASSPRSDVGQGGPTYNEQFF; CDR3nt: TGTGCCAGCTCACCGAGAAGTGACGTGGGACAGGGTGGTCCCACCTACAATGAGCAGTTCTTC
d_gene: TRBD1; abundance: .; v_gene: TRBV19; j_gene: TRBJ1-5; CDR3aa: CASSIDRGAGSNQPQHF; CDR3nt: TGTGCCAGTAGTATAGACAGGGGGGCAGGTAGCAATCAGCCCCAGCATTTT
d_gene: TRBD1; abundance: .; v_gene: TRBV13; j_gene: TRBJ1-1; CDR3aa: CASSLGPAGGAGKSTEAFF; CDR3nt: TGTGCCAGCAGCTTAGGACCCGCAGGGGGCGCGGGTAAGAGCACTGAAGCTTTCTTT
d_gene: TRBD1; abundance: .; v_gene: TRBV27; j_gene: TRBJ2-2; CDR3aa: CASRKQGANTGELFF; CDR3nt: TGTGCCAGCAGAAAACAGGGGGCGAACACCGGGGAGCTGTTTTTT
d_gene: .; abundance: .; v_gene: TRBV18; j_gene: TRBJ1-1; CDR3aa: CASSQNMGGTEAFF; CDR3nt: TGTGCCAGCTCACAGAATATGGGGGGCACTGAAGCTTTCTTT
d_gene: TRBD2; abundance: once; v_gene: TRBV11-2; j_gene: TRBJ2-5; CDR3aa: CASSLEGLATLQETQYF; CDR3nt: TGTGCCAGCAGCTTAGAGGGACTAGCGACCTTACAAGAGACCCAGTACTTC
d_gene: TRBD1; abundance: .; v_gene: TRBV18; j_gene: TRBJ1-2; CDR3aa: CASSRRMDRGRLKENGYTF; CDR3nt: TGTGCCAGCTCACGTAGGATGGACAGGGGGCGCTTAAAGGAGAATGGCTACACCTTC
d_gene: TRBD1; abundance: .; v_gene: TRBV6-5; j_gene: TRBJ1-5; CDR3aa: CASRPTGRQPQHF; CDR3nt: TGTGCCAGCAGGCCGACAGGGCGGCAGCCCCAGCATTTT
d_gene: .; abundance: .; v_gene: TRBV11-2; j_gene: TRBJ2-3; CDR3aa: CASSQVGAADTQYF; CDR3nt: TGTGCCAGCAGCCAGGTAGGGGCAGCAGATACGCAGTATTTT
d_gene: TRBD1; abundance: once; v_gene: TRBV7-6; j_gene: TRBJ1-3; CDR3aa: CASSLAGQPSGNTIYF; CDR3nt: TGTGCCAGCAGCTTAGCGGGACAGCCCTCTGGAAACACCATATATTTT
d_gene: TRBD1; abundance: .; v_gene: TRBV7-7; j_gene: TRBJ2-2; CDR3aa: CASSLEWQGAKTGELFF; CDR3nt: TGTGCCAGCAGCTTAGAGTGGCAGGGGGCGAAAACCGGGGAGCTGTTTTTT
d_gene: .; abundance: once; v_gene: TRBV6-5; j_gene: TRBJ1-5; CDR3aa: CASSYSGTTNQPQHF; CDR3nt: TGTGCCAGCAGTTACTCAGGGACAACCAATCAGCCCCAGCATTTT
d_gene: .; abundance: .; v_gene: TRBV19; j_gene: TRBJ2-4; CDR3aa: CASSGGTGTANIQYF; CDR3nt: TGTGCCAGTAGCGGTGGTACAGGGACCGCGAACATTCAGTACTTC
d_gene: .; abundance: .; v_gene: TRBV6-6; j_gene: TRBJ1-5; CDR3aa: CASSYEGQPQHF; CDR3nt: TGTGCCAGCAGTTACGAGGGTCAGCCCCAGCATTTT
d_gene: .; abundance: .; v_gene: TRBV29-1; j_gene: TRBJ1-3; CDR3aa: CSASRSSGNTIYF; CDR3nt: TGCAGCGCTAGCCGCTCAAGTGGAAACACCATATATTTT
d_gene: TRBD2; abundance: .; v_gene: TRBV5-6; j_gene: TRBJ2-1; CDR3aa: CASSIGTSGVHLNEQFF; CDR3nt: TGTGCCAGCAGCATTGGGACTAGCGGAGTCCATCTGAATGAGCAGTTCTTC
d_gene: TRBD1; abundance: once; v_gene: TRBV27; j_gene: TRBJ1-2; CDR3aa: CASSQLPGQGASYGYTF; CDR3nt: TGTGCCAGCAGTCAGTTACCTGGACAGGGGGCATCATATGGCTACACCTTC
d_gene: TRBD2; abundance: once; v_gene: TRBV10-3; j_gene: TRBJ2-3; CDR3aa: CATAFSSGGSDTQYF; CDR3nt: TGTGCCACTGCGTTCAGCAGCGGGGGGTCAGATACGCAGTATTTT
d_gene: .; abundance: .; v_gene: TRBV19; j_gene: TRBJ1-6; CDR3aa: CASSIRGLQNSPLHF; CDR3nt: TGTGCCAGTAGTATAAGGGGCTTGCAGAATTCACCCCTCCACTTT
d_gene: TRBD1; abundance: once; v_gene: TRBV18; j_gene: TRBJ1-2; CDR3aa: CASSPTPGQPEGYTF; CDR3nt: TGTGCCAGCTCACCAACCCCGGGACAGCCCGAGGGCTACACCTTC
d_gene: .; abundance: .; v_gene: TRBV25-1; j_gene: TRBJ1-2; CDR3aa: CASSAGIGYTF; CDR3nt: TGTGCCAGCAGTGCAGGGATAGGCTACACCTTC
d_gene: .; abundance: .; v_gene: TRBV30; j_gene: TRBJ2-1; CDR3aa: CAWEDRLNEQFF; CDR3nt: TGTGCCTGGGAAGACAGGCTGAATGAGCAGTTCTTC
d_gene: TRBD1; abundance: .; v_gene: TRBV29-1; j_gene: TRBJ1-2; CDR3aa: CSVETGGESFGYGYTF; CDR3nt: TGCAGCGTGGAAACAGGGGGCGAATCCTTTGGGTATGGCTACACCTTC
d_gene: .; abundance: .; v_gene: TRBV5-5; j_gene: TRBJ1-1; CDR3aa: CASSLVAGLNTEAFF; CDR3nt: TGTGCCAGCAGCTTGGTCGCAGGGTTGAACACTGAAGCTTTCTTT
d_gene: .; abundance: .; v_gene: TRBV30; j_gene: TRBJ1-1; CDR3aa: CASRTPNTEAFF; CDR3nt: TGTGCCTCCCGGACTCCAAACACTGAAGCTTTCTTT
d_gene: TRBD1; abundance: few; v_gene: TRBV10-2; j_gene: TRBJ1-6; CDR3aa: CASGIQGSFGSPLHF; CDR3nt: TGCGCCAGCGGAATACAGGGGTCTTTCGGCTCACCCCTCCACTTT
d_gene: .; abundance: .; v_gene: TRBV29-1; j_gene: TRBJ2-1; CDR3aa: CSVEISNRYNEQFF; CDR3nt: TGCAGCGTTGAGATTAGCAATCGTTACAATGAGCAGTTCTTC
d_gene: .; abundance: .; v_gene: TRBV9; j_gene: TRBJ1-2; CDR3aa: CASRDMNNYGYTF; CDR3nt: TGTGCCAGCAGAGACATGAATAACTATGGCTACACCTTC
d_gene: .; abundance: .; v_gene: TRBV30; j_gene: TRBJ2-3; CDR3aa: CAWSVSRVGDTQYF; CDR3nt: TGTGCCTGGAGTGTCTCCCGGGTCGGGGATACGCAGTATTTT
d_gene: .; abundance: .; v_gene: TRBV7-2; j_gene: TRBJ1-1; CDR3aa: CASSLSSIQNTEAFF; CDR3nt: TGTGCCAGCAGCTTATCGAGTATTCAGAACACTGAAGCTTTCTTT
d_gene: TRBD1; abundance: .; v_gene: TRBV4-1; j_gene: TRBJ1-5; CDR3aa: CASSQGAGQGTQPQHF; CDR3nt: TGCGCCAGCAGCCAAGGGGCGGGACAGGGGACTCAGCCCCAGCATTTT
d_gene: .; abundance: .; v_gene: TRBV18; j_gene: TRBJ1-2; CDR3aa: CASSPNRQGTYGYTF; CDR3nt: TGTGCCAGCTCACCCAACCGGCAGGGGACCTATGGCTACACCTTC
d_gene: TRBD2; abundance: .; v_gene: TRBV2; j_gene: TRBJ2-7; CDR3aa: CASSFSGSSYEQYF; CDR3nt: TGTGCCAGCAGTTTTAGCGGGAGCTCCTACGAGCAGTACTTC
d_gene: .; abundance: .; v_gene: TRBV7-9; j_gene: TRBJ2-7; CDR3aa: CASSPLGAGWYEQYF; CDR3nt: TGTGCCAGCAGCCCACTGGGGGCAGGGTGGTACGAGCAGTACTTC
d_gene: .; abundance: .; v_gene: TRBV12-5; j_gene: TRBJ1-3; CDR3aa: CASGLGAGAFDTIYF; CDR3nt: TGTGCTAGTGGTTTGGGGGCAGGGGCGTTCGACACCATATATTTT
d_gene: .; abundance: .; v_gene: TRBV25-1; j_gene: TRBJ1-1; CDR3aa: CASSESQLNTEAFF; CDR3nt: TGTGCCAGCAGTGAATCACAGCTGAACACTGAAGCTTTCTTT
d_gene: TRBD1; abundance: .; v_gene: TRBV24-1; j_gene: TRBJ1-5; CDR3aa: CATSDKRTGGESYDQPQHF; CDR3nt: TGTGCCACCAGTGACAAAAGGACAGGGGGCGAATCATATGATCAGCCCCAGCATTTT
d_gene: TRBD2; abundance: few; v_gene: TRBV15; j_gene: TRBJ2-7; CDR3aa: CATSRDLGGSSYEQYF; CDR3nt: TGTGCCACCAGCAGAGATCTGGGGGGGAGCTCCTACGAGCAGTACTTC
d_gene: .; abundance: .; v_gene: TRBV18; j_gene: TRBJ1-1; CDR3aa: CASSPTVPLNTEAFF; CDR3nt: TGTGCCAGCTCACCAACGGTGCCCCTGAACACTGAAGCTTTCTTT